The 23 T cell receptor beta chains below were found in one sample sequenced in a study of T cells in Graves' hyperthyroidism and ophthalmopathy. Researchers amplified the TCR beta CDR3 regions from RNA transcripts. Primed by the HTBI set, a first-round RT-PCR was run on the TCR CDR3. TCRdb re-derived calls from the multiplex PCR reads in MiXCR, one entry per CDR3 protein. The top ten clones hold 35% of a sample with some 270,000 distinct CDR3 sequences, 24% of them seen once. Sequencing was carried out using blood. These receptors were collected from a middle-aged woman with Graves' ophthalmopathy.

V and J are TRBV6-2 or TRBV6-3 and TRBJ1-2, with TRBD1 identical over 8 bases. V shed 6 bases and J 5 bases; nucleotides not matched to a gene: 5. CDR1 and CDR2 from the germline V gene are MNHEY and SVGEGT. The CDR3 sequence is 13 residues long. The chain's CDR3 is CASRQRTGYGYTF. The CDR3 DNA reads TGTGCCAGCAGACAACGGACAGGGTATGGCTACACCTTC.

Written as DNA, the CDR3 is TGTGCCAGCAGAGCCCCAGTGAACACTGAAGCTTTCTTT. Its translation: CASRAPVNTEAFF. This sequence joins TRBV7-2 and TRBJ1-1; D unresolved. The germline CDR1 and CDR2 sequences are SGHTA and FQGNSA. Trimming shortened V by 6 bases and J by 0 bases, and 8 bases separated the two germline ends. The CDR3 sequence is 13 residues long.

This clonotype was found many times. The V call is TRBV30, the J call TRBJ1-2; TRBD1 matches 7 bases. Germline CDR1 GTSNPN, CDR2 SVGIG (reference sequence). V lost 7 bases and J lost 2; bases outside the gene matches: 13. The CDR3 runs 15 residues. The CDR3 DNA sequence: TGTGCCTCTTGGGACAGCCGACCGGTAAACTATGGCTACACCTTC. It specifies CASWDSRPVNYGYTF.

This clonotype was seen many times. The CDR3 DNA follows: TGTGCCAGCAGGTCTATCCTCGGGGAGCTGTTTTTT. This codes for CASRSILGELFF. The chain uses TRBV12-3 or TRBV12-4 and TRBJ2-2; D not resolved. The V gene lost 6 bases and the J gene lost 7 bases, with 9 bases spanning the gap. The CDR3 is 12 residues long.

The CDR3 region has the DNA TGTGCCAGCAGTTACGCCGGGACTAGCGGGACAGAGACCCAGTACTTC. Amino acids: CASSYAGTSGTETQYF. This chain joins TRBV6-2 or TRBV6-3 and TRBJ2-5, with 13 bases lining up with TRBD2. This CDR3 is built from 16 residues. In germline, CDR1 is MNHEY, CDR2 SVGEGT. V lost 2 bases, J lost 4 bases, and 4 bases stayed unmatched.

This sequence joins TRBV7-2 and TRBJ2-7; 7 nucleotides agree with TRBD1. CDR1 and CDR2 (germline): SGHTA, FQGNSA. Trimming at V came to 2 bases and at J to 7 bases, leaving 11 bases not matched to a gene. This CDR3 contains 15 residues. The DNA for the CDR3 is TGTGCCAGCAGCTTACCCGGACTCTCAGGGGGAGAGCAGTACTTC. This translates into CASSLPGLSGGEQYF.

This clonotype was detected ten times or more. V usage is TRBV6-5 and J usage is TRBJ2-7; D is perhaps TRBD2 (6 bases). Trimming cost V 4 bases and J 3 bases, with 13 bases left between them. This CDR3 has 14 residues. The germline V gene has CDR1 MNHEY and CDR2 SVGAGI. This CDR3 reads CASSLRQGGYEQYF. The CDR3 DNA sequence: TGTGCCAGCAGTTTACGGCAGGGAGGCTACGAGCAGTACTTC.

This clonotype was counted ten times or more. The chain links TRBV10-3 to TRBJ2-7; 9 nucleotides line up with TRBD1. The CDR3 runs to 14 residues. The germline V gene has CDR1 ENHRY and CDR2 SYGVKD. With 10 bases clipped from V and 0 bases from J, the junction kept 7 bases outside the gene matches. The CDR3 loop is CATGQGLSSYEQYF. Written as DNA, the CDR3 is TGTGCCACGGGACAGGGCTTGAGCTCCTACGAGCAGTACTTC.

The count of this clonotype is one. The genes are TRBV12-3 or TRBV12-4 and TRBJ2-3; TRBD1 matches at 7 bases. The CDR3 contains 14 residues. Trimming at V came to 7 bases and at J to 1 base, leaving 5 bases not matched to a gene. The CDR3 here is CASKAGTGTDTQYF. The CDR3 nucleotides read TGTGCCAGCAAAGCCGGGACAGGCACAGATACGCAGTATTTT.

The CDR3 DNA follows: TGTGCCAGCAGCCCTGGGGAACAGGGGGCTGAAGAGACCCAGTACTTC. Translation: CASSPGEQGAEETQYF. This chain uses TRBV13 with TRBJ2-5; 9 nucleotides align to TRBD1. Trimming cost V 5 bases and J 3 bases; bases outside gene matches: 10. Germline CDR1 and CDR2: PRHDT and FYEKMQ (reference sequence). The CDR3 is made up of 16 amino acids.

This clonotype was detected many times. The chain's CDR3 is CASSPGWDSYEQYF. CDR3 bases: TGCGCCAGCAGCCCGGGGTGGGACAGCTACGAGCAGTACTTC. This chain links TRBV5-1 with TRBJ2-7; the match to TRBD1 covers 7 bases. V lost 4 bases and J lost 3; bases outside the gene matches: 7. In germline, CDR1 is SGHRS, CDR2 YFSETQ. This CDR3 spans 14 amino acids.

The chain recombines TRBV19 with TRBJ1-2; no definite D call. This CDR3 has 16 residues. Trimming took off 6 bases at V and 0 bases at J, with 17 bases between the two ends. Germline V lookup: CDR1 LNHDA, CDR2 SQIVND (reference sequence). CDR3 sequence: CASRYIGSLTNYGYTF. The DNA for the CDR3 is TGTGCCAGTAGATATATCGGGTCCCTCACTAACTATGGCTACACCTTC.

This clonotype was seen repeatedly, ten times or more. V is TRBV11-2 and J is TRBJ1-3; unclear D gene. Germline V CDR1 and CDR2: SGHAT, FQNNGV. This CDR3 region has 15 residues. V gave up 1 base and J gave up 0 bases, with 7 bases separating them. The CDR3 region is CASSLGGLSGNTIYF. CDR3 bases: TGTGCCAGCAGCTTAGGCGGTCTCTCTGGAAACACCATATATTTT. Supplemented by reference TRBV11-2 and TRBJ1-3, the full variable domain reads EAGVAQSPRYKIIEKRQSVAFWCNPISGHATLYWYQQILGQGPKLLIQFQNNGVVDDSQLPKDRFSAERLKGVDSTLKIQPAKLEDSAVYLCASSLGGLSGNTIYFGEGSWLTVV.

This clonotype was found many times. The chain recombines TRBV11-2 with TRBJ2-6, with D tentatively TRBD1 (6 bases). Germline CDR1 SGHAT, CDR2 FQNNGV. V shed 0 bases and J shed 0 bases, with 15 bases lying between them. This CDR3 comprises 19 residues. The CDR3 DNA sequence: TGTGCCAGCAGCTTAGAGACAGGCCCGTCCCGCTCTGGGGCCAACGTCCTGACTTTC. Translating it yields CASSLETGPSRSGANVLTF.

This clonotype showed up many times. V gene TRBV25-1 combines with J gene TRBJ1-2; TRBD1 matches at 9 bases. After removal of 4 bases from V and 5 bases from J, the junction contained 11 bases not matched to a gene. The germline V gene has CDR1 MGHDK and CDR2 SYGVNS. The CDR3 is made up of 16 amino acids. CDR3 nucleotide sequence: TGTGCCAGCAGTGGGGGACCCGGGACAGGGATATATGGCTACACCTTC. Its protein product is CASSGGPGTGIYGYTF.

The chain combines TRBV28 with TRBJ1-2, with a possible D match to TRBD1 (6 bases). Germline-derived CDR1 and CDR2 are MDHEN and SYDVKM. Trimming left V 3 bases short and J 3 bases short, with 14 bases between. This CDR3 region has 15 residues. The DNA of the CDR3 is TGTGCCAGCAGTTTGGGCAGTCAGGGGCACTATGGCTACACCTTC. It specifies CASSLGSQGHYGYTF.

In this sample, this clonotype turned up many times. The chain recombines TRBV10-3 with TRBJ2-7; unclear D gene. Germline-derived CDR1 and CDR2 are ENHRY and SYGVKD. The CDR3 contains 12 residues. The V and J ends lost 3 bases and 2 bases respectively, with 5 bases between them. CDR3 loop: CAISEWPYEQYF. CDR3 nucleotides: TGTGCCATCAGTGAATGGCCCTACGAGCAGTACTTC.

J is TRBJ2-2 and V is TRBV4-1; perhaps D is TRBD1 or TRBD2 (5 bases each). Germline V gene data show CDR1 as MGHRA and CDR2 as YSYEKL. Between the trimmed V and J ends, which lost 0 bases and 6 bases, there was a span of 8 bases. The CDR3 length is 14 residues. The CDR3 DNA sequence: TGCGCCAGCAGCCAAGATGAGGGGTCCGGGGAGCTGTTTTTT. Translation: CASSQDEGSGELFF.

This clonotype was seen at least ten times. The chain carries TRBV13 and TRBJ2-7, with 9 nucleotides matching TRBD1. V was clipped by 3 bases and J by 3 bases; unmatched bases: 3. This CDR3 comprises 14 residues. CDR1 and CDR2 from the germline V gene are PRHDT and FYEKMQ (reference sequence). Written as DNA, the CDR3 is TGTGCCAGCAGCTTGGGACAGGGTGTCTACGAGCAGTACTTC. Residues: CASSLGQGVYEQYF.

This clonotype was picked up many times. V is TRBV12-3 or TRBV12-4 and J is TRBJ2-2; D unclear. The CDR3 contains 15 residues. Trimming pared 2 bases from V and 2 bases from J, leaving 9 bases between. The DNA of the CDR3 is TGTGCCAGCAGTTTACAACTATCAAACACCGGGGAGCTGTTTTTT. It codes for CASSLQLSNTGELFF.

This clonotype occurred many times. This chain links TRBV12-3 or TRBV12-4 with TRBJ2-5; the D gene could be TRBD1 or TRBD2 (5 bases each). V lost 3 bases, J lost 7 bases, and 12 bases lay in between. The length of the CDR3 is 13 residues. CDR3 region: CASSLQGRGTQYF. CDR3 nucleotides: TGTGCCAGCAGTTTGCAGGGCCGGGGGACCCAGTACTTC.

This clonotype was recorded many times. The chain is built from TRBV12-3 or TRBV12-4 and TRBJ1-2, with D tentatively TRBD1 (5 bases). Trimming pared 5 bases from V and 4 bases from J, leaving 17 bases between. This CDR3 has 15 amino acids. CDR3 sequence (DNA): TGTGCCAGCAGTCCAACGGGCTCAGGGATCTATGGCTACACCTTC. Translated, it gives CASSPTGSGIYGYTF.

The CDR3 DNA reads TGTGCCAGCAAAAGTGGGGGACAGGGAAACACTGAAGCTTTCTTT. This sequence encodes CASKSGGQGNTEAFF. The rearrangement uses TRBV28 and TRBJ1-1; 9 bases fit TRBD1. Germline CDR1 MDHEN, CDR2 SYDVKM. V shed 7 bases and J 2 bases; nucleotides not matched to a gene: 8. The CDR3 consists of 15 residues. The whole variable domain, remainder taken from reference TRBV28 and TRBJ1-1, is DVKVTQSSRYLVKRTGEKVFLECVQDMDHENMFWYRQDPGLGLRLIYFSYDVKMKEKGDIPEGYSVSREKKERFSLILESASTNQTSMYLCASKSGGQGNTEAFFGQGTRLTVV.